These 10 T cell receptor beta chains came from one sample sequenced in a study of blood T cells in healthy people across ages. Primed by a sample-barcoded 5' primer and a J-beta primer mix, a second PCR proceeded for about 7 to 12 cycles. TCRdb fed the 5' RACE reads into MiXCR, producing one record per CDR3 protein. The profile shows around 1,500,000 distinct CDR3 sequences, about 40% of them singletons. The material sequenced was blood. All receptors come from a woman under 30 in good health.

The chain has TRBV28 and TRBJ2-1, with D maybe TRBD1 (5 bases). Germline loops: CDR1 MDHEN, CDR2 SYDVKM. The CDR3 totals 16 residues. The V end lost 4 bases, the J end lost 2 bases, and 15 bases lay between the germline ends. CDR3 residues: CASSSGGHGAYNEQFF. The CDR3 DNA reads TGTGCCAGCAGTTCGGGTGGACATGGGGCCTACAATGAGCAGTTCTTC.

V usage is TRBV10-2 and J usage is TRBJ2-1; 10 nucleotides match TRBD1. In germline, CDR1 is WSHSY, CDR2 SAAADI. The ends lost 3 bases at V and 4 bases at J; junction bases unmatched: 3. The CDR3 is made up of 15 amino acids. The CDR3: CASSEPDRGYNEQFF. The DNA for the CDR3 is TGCGCCAGCAGTGAACCGGACAGGGGGTACAATGAGCAGTTCTTC.

The rearrangement uses TRBV4-1 and TRBJ1-1; D gene unclear. The CDR3 runs to 15 residues. V gave up 1 base and J gave up 4 bases, with 13 bases separating them. Germline lookup yields CDR1 MGHRA and CDR2 YSYEKL. Here the CDR3 reads CASSQVAVDGTEAFF. The CDR3 bases are TGCGCCAGCAGCCAAGTCGCCGTAGATGGCACTGAAGCTTTCTTT.

This clonotype was seen a handful of times. V usage is TRBV20-1 and J usage is TRBJ2-4; 10 bases line up with TRBD2. The CDR3 covers 12 residues. The germline V gene encodes CDR1 DFQATT and CDR2 SNEGSKA (reference sequence). V was pared by 1 base and J by 15 bases, with 6 bases of the junction left unmatched. The chain's CDR3 is CSARVGSGRTYF. As DNA, the CDR3 is TGCAGTGCTAGAGTGGGTAGCGGGAGGACGTACTTC.

This clonotype was counted ten times or more. The genes are TRBV24-1 and TRBJ2-3; 9 bases map to TRBD1. Germline-derived CDR1 and CDR2 are KGHDR and SFDVKD. With 5 bases clipped from V and 1 base from J, the junction kept 0 bases outside the gene matches. This CDR3 contains 14 residues. The CDR3 DNA sequence: TGTGCCACCAGTGGGACAGGGGGCACAGATACGCAGTATTTT. Translated, it gives CATSGTGGTDTQYF.

This clonotype was counted only a few times. V gene TRBV27 combines with J gene TRBJ1-1; D is uncertain. V was trimmed by 5 bases and J by 0 bases, leaving 7 bases between them. Germline V gene data show CDR1 as MNHEY and CDR2 as SMNVEV (reference sequence). The CDR3 is 13 amino acids. CDR3 residues: CASSRNVNTEAFF. The CDR3, as DNA: TGTGCCAGCAGTAGGAACGTGAACACTGAAGCTTTCTTT.

This clonotype occurred once. This rearrangement joins TRBV29-1 to TRBJ2-5; either TRBD1 or TRBD2 may fit D (5 bases each). The CDR3 totals 12 residues. V dropped 6 bases and J dropped 11 bases, with 19 bases sitting between them. From germline, CDR1 is SQVTM and CDR2 ANQGSEA. CDR3 DNA: TGCAGCGTCGTGGGGACCCCGAATGAGCAGTACTTC. It translates to CSVVGTPNEQYF. Filled out from reference TRBV29-1 and TRBJ2-5, the complete variable domain reads SAVISQKPSRDICQRGTSLTIQCQVDSQVTMMFWYRQQPGQSLTLIATANQGSEATYESGFVIDKFPISRPNLTFSTLTVSNMSPEDSSIYLCSVVGTPNEQYFGPGTRLLVL.

The chain has TRBV11-2 and TRBJ2-7, with 12 bases identical to TRBD2. The end of the DNA aligns better with TRBJ2-5, so the J call may be wrong. The germline V gene encodes CDR1 SGHAT and CDR2 FQNNGV. This CDR3 has 16 amino acids. CDR3 residues: CASSLSLAGGRETQYF. The CDR3 bases are TGTGCCAGCAGCTTATCGCTAGCGGGGGGGCGGGAGACCCAGTACTTC.

This clonotype was detected a few times. This sequence joins TRBV12-3 or TRBV12-4 and TRBJ1-1; D unclear. Trimming pared 5 bases from V and 0 bases from J, leaving 19 bases between. The CDR3 is 17 residues long. For the CDR3, the DNA is TGTGCCAGCAGTCTCCGGTTACCGGGCCGAGTGAACACTGAAGCTTTCTTT. This translates into CASSLRLPGRVNTEAFF.

This clonotype was seen only once. A much larger clonotype is one base distant, so this may be a read error. The CDR3 spells CSVGGLAGHTGELFF. In DNA, the CDR3 is TGCAGCGTTGGAGGACTAGCGGGGCACACCGGGGAGCTGTTTTTT. The chain carries TRBV29-1 and TRBJ2-2; TRBD2 agrees at 12 bases. J lost 3 bases, V lost 4 bases, and 3 bases had no gene match. This CDR3 contains 15 residues. The germline V gene has CDR1 SQVTM and CDR2 ANQGSEA.